The entry below gives a single T cell receptor (beta chain) sequence along with its context. The data are from a study of T-cell reconstitution after alpha-beta-depleted transplantation in children. Unique molecular identifiers tagged the TCRbeta library. TCRdb ran MiXCR on the PCR reads and lists one entry per CDR3 protein. The sample records about 610,000 distinct CDR3 sequences, more than 9% being singletons. The material was PBMCs from the stem cell graft donor, obtained from the stem cell graft. The receptor comes from a human donor who donated a stem cell graft to a child with acute myeloid leukemia.

The CDR3 nucleotides read TGTGCCAGCAGGGGACAGCTCTCCTACAATGAGCAGTTCTTC. Its translation is CASRGQLSYNEQFF. The chain links TRBV6-1 to TRBJ2-1; 7 nucleotides align to TRBD1. Germline CDR1 and CDR2: MNHNS and SASEGT. This CDR3 contains 14 residues. V lost 6 bases to trimming and J lost 0 bases; unmatched junction nucleotides: 2.